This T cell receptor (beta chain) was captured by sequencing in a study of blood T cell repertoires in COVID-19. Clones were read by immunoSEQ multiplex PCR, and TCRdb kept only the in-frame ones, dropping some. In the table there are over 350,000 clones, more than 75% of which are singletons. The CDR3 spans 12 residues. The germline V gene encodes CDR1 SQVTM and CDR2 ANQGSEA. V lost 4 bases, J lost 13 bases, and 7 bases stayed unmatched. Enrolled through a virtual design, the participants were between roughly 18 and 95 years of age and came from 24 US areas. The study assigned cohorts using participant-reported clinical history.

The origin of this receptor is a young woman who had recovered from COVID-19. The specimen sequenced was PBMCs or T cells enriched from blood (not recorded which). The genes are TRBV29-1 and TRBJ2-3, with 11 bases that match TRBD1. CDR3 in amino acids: CSVAIPGQGEYF. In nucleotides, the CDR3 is TGCAGCGTTGCGATACCGGGACAGGGGGAGTATTTT.